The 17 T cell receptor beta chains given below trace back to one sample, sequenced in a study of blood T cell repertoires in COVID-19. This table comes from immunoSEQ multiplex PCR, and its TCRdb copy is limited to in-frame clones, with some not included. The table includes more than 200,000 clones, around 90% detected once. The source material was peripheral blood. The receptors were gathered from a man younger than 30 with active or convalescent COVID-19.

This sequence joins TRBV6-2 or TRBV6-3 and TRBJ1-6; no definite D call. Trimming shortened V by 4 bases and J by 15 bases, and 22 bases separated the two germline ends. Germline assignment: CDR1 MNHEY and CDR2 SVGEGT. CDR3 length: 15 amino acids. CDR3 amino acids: CASSSRDNPFGVLHF. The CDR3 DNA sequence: TGTGCCAGCAGTTCGCGGGATAATCCATTCGGTGTCCTCCACTTT.

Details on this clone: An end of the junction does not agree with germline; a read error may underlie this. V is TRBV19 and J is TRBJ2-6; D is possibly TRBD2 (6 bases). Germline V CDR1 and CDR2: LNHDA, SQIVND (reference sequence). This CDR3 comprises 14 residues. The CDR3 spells CASRMAGGANVLTF. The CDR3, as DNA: TGTGCAAGTAGAATGGCGGGGGGGGCCAACGTCCTGACTTTC.

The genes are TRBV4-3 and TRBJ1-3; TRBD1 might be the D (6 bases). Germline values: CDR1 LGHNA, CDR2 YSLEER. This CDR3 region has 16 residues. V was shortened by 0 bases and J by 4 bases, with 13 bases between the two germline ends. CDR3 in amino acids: CASSQDLTGSGNTIYF. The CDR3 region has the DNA TGCGCCAGCAGCCAAGATCTCACAGGGTCAGGAAACACCATATATTTT.

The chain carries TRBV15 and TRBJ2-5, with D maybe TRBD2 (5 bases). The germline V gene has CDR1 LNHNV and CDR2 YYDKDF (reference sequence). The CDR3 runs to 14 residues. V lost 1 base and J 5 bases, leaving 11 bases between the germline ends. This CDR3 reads CATSRGLGGETQYF. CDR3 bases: TGTGCCACCAGCAGAGGTCTGGGCGGGGAGACCCAGTACTTC.

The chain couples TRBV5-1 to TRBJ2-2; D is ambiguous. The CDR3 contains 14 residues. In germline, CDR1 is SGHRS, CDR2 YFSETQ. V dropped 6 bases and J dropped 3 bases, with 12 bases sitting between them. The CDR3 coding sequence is TGCGCCAGCACCGGTAGTTCACACACCGGGGAGCTGTTTTTT. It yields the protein CASTGSSHTGELFF.

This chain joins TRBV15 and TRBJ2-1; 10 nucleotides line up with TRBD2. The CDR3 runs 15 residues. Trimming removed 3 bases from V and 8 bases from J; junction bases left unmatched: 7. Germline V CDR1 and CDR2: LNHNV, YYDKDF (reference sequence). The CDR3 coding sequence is TGTGCCACCAGCAGGCCAGCGGGGGGGCGGGATGAGCAGTTCTTC. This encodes CATSRPAGGRDEQFF.

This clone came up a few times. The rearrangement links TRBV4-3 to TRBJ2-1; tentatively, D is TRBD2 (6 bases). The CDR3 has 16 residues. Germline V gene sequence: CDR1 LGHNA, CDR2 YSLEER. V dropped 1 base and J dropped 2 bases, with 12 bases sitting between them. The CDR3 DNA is TGCGCCAGCAGCCAAGGACTTAGCGGCGCCTACAATGAGCAGTTCTTC. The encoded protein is CASSQGLSGAYNEQFF.

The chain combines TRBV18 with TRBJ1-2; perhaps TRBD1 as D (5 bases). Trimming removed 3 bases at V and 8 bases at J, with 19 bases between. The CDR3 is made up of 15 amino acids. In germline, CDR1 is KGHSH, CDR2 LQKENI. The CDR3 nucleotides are TGTGCCAGCTCACCCCAAGGGCTTGGGGCGAGCGGCTACACCTTC. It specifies CASSPQGLGASGYTF.

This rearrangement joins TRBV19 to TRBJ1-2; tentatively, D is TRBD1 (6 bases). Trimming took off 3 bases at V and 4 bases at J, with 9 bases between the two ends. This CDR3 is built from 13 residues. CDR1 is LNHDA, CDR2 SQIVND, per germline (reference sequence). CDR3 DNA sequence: TGTGCCAGTAGTATGGGGGCCGGCTATGGCTACACCTTC. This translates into CASSMGAGYGYTF.

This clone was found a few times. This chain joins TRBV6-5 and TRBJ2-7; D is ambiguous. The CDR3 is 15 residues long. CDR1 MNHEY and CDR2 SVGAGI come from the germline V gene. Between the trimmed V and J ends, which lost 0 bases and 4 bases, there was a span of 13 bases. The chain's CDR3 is CASSYSPWALYEQYF. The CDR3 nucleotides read TGTGCCAGCAGTTACTCCCCGTGGGCCTTGTACGAGCAGTACTTC.

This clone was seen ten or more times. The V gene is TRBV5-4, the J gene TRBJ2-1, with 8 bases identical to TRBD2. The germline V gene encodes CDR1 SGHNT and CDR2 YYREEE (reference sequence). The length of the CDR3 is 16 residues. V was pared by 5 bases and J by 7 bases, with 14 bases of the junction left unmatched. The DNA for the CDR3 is TGTGCCAGCAGAAACGGACTAGCCCTCCGAGATAATGAGCAGTTCTTC. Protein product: CASRNGLALRDNEQFF.

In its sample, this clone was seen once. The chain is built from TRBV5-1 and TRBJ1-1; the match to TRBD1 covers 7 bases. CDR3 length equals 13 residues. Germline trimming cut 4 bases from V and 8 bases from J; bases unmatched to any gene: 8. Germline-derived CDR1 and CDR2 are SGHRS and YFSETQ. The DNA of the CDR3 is TGCGCCAGCAGCCTTTATGGGACAGACGAAGCTTTCTTT. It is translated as CASSLYGTDEAFF.

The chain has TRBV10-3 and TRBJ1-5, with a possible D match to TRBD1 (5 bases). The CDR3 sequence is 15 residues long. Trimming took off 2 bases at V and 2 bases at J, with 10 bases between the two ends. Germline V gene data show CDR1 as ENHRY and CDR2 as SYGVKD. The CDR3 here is CAISEGGGGNQPQHF. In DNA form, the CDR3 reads TGTGCCATCAGTGAGGGGGGGGGTGGCAATCAGCCCCAGCATTTT.

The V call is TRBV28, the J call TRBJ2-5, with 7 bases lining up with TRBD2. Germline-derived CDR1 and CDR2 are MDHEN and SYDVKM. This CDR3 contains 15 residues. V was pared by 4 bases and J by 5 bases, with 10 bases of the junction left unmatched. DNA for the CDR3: TGTGCCAGCAGTTCCCCGGGAGGATCCCGGGAGACCCAGTACTTC. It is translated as CASSSPGGSRETQYF.

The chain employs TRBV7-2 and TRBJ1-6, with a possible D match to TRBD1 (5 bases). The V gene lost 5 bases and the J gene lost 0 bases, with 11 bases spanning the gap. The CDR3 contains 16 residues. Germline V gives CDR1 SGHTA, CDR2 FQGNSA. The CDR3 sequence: CASSPQGSSYNSPLHF. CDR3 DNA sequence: TGTGCCAGCAGCCCCCAGGGCAGCTCCTATAATTCACCCCTCCACTTT.

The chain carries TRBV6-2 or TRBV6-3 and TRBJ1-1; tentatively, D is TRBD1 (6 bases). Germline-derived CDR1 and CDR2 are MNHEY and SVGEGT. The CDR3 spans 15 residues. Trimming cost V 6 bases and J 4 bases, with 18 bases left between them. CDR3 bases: TGTGCCAGCAGCCCATCCCCGGGGGGCAGCACTGAAGCTTTCTTT. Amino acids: CASSPSPGGSTEAFF.

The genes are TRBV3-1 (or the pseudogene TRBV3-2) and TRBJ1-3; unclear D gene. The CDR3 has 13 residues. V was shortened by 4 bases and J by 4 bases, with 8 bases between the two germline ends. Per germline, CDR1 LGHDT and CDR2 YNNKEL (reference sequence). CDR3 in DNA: TGTGCCAGCAGCCCTCGGGTGGGAAACACCATATATTTT. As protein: CASSPRVGNTIYF.